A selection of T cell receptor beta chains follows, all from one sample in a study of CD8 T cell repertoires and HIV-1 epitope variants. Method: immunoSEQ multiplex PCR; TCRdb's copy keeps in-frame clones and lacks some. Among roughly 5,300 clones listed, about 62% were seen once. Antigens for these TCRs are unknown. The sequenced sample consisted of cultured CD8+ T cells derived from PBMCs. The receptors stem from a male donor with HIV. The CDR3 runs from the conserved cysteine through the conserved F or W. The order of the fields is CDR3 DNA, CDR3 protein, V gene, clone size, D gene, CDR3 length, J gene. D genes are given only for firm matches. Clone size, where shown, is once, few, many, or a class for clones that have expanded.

TGTGCCAGCAGCTCAGAGGCAGGGGTAAATGAGCAGTTCTTC | CASSSEAGVNEQFF | TRBV9 | - | - | 14 | TRBJ2-1
TGTGCCAGCAGCGAGGACAGGGGCAGGTACAATGAGCAGTTCTTC | CASSEDRGRYNEQFF | TRBV7-2 | - | TRBD1 | 15 | TRBJ2-1
TGTGCCAGCAGTTCCCAGAGTAGCGGGGCCCCACAGTTCTTC | CASSSQSSGAPQFF | TRBV27 | - | TRBD2 | 14 | TRBJ2-1
TGCGCCAGCAGGGGGGGGGAGAGCAATCAGCCCCAGCATTTT | CASRGGESNQPQHF | TRBV10-2 | few | - | 14 | TRBJ1-5
TGTGCCAGCAGCCCCGGTGGGAGCTCCTACAATGAGCAGTTCTTC | CASSPGGSSYNEQFF | TRBV9 | - | - | 15 | TRBJ2-1
TGTGCCAGTAGTACTAGCGTCTCCTACGAGCAGTACTTC | CASSTSVSYEQYF | TRBV19 | - | - | 13 | TRBJ2-7
TGTGCCAGCAGCTCGGGCTACGAGCAGTACTTC | CASSSGYEQYF | TRBV5-6 | - | - | 11 | TRBJ2-7
TGTGCCAGCAGCTTAGATCTTGGAACGGGGGGAGATTTT | CASSLDLGTGGDF | TRBV11-2 | - | - | 13 | TRBJ1-3
TGTGCCAGCAGCTTAGTCGGTAGCGGGAGTAGTCAGTACTTC | CASSLVGSGSSQYF | TRBV11-1 | once | TRBD2 | 14 | TRBJ2-7
TGTGCCAGCAGTGATGGGGTCCCCACGAGCTCCTACAATGAGCAGTTCTTC | CASSDGVPTSSYNEQFF | TRBV25-1 | - | - | 17 | TRBJ2-1
TGTGCCAGCAGTCGATCTCCGACAGGGGGCCATGGCTACACCTTC | CASSRSPTGGHGYTF | TRBV6-5 | - | TRBD1 | 15 | TRBJ1-2
TGTGCCAGCAGCTTCCCCACGGGGGAGACTGAAGCTTTCTTT | CASSFPTGETEAFF | TRBV5-6 | - | - | 14 | TRBJ1-1
TGTGCCAGCAGTTTCGGGGGAAACTCCTATGGCTACACCTTC | CASSFGGNSYGYTF | TRBV28 | - | - | 14 | TRBJ1-2
TGTGCCAGCAGCTTCCCCCGCCAGGGAAACAACTATGGCTACACCTTC | CASSFPRQGNNYGYTF | TRBV7-8 | - | - | 16 | TRBJ1-2
TGCGCCAGCAGCCAATTGGGACAGAACACTGAAGCTTTCTTT | CASSQLGQNTEAFF | TRBV4-3 | once | - | 14 | TRBJ1-1
TGTGCCAGCAGGTACAAGGCCGAAGCTTTCTTT | CASRYKAEAFF | TRBV28 | - | - | 11 | TRBJ1-1
TGCGCCAGCAGCCAAGATGAGGGGGCGAATGAGCAGTTCTTC | CASSQDEGANEQFF | TRBV4-3 | - | TRBD1 | 14 | TRBJ2-1
TGTGCCAGCAGCGGTAGCTCCTACAATGAGCAGTTCTTC | CASSGSSYNEQFF | TRBV5-4 | - | - | 13 | TRBJ2-1
TGTGCCAGCAGAGCGGGGACTCAGCCCCAGCATTTT | CASRAGTQPQHF | TRBV11-1 | - | - | 12 | TRBJ1-5
TGTGCCAGCAGCCCTCTTCAGGGGAGGGTATACAATGAGCAGTTCTTC | CASSPLQGRVYNEQFF | TRBV14 | - | - | 16 | TRBJ2-1
TGTGCCAGCAGTCCAGGGGGAAGTGAGCAGTTCTTC | CASSPGGSEQFF | TRBV28 | few | TRBD1 | 12 | TRBJ2-1
TGTGCCAGCAGTTCAGACTCCTACGAGCAGTACTTC | CASSSDSYEQYF | TRBV28 | - | - | 12 | TRBJ2-7
TGTGCCAGCAGCTTGGCCTGGGGCGCTAACTATGGCTACACCTTC | CASSLAWGANYGYTF | TRBV5-4 | - | - | 15 | TRBJ1-2
TGTGCCACCCAAGGGGTGGGCACTGAAGCTTTCTTT | CATQGVGTEAFF | TRBV11-2 | few | - | 12 | TRBJ1-1
TGTGCCAGCAGCGACGGCAGAGATACGCAGTATTTT | CASSDGRDTQYF | TRBV5-4 | - | - | 12 | TRBJ2-3
TGTGCCAGCAGTCTCCAACTTCGAGACACGCATCCCTATGGCTACACCTTC | CASSLQLRDTHPYGYTF | TRBV28 | - | - | 17 | TRBJ1-2
TGTGCCAGCAGCTTATCCGGTGGAACTGAAGCTTTCTTT | CASSLSGGTEAFF | TRBV5-6 | - | - | 13 | TRBJ1-1
TGTGCCAGTAGTATAAGGGGCGGCTCACCCCTCCACTTT | CASSIRGGSPLHF | TRBV19 | - | - | 13 | TRBJ1-6
TGTGCCAGCAGCATACTACAGGGGGTAACCTACGAGCAGTACTTC | CASSILQGVTYEQYF | TRBV5-6 | - | TRBD1 | 15 | TRBJ2-7
TGTGCCAGTAGTATAGGTGGGGGTAGAGAGACCCAGTACTTC | CASSIGGGRETQYF | TRBV19 | - | - | 14 | TRBJ2-5
TGTGCCAGCAGCGTCGGGACTAGCGGGAACGAGCAGTACTTC | CASSVGTSGNEQYF | TRBV9 | - | TRBD2 | 14 | TRBJ2-7
TGTGCCTGGAGTGCGGTCCGGGAGACCCAGTACTTC | CAWSAVRETQYF | TRBV30 | - | - | 12 | TRBJ2-5
TGTGCCAGCAGCTTAGAGGCGGGCCAAGAGACCCAGTACTTC | CASSLEAGQETQYF | TRBV13 | - | - | 14 | TRBJ2-5
TGCGCCAGCAGCCAAGGAGCAGGGGGCTACGAGCAGTACTTC | CASSQGAGGYEQYF | TRBV4-3 | - | TRBD1 | 14 | TRBJ2-7
TGTGCCAGCACCACACCCAGGGGGCCCCAGCATTTT | CASTTPRGPQHF | TRBV28 | - | - | 12 | TRBJ1-5
TGTGCCAGCAGCCCAGTCGACGGGCGGAAAGACTCCACTGAAGCTTTCTTT | CASSPVDGRKDSTEAFF | TRBV7-9 | - | - | 17 | TRBJ1-1
TGTGCCAGCTCACCGAGTCCCGGATACACTGAAGCTTTCTTT | CASSPSPGYTEAFF | TRBV18 | - | - | 14 | TRBJ1-1
TGTGCCAGCAGTGAAGAAAGCGGGGGGGCCTACGAGCAGTACTTC | CASSEESGGAYEQYF | TRBV6-1 | - | TRBD2 | 15 | TRBJ2-7
TGTGCCAGCAGCGATCCCGGGACAGGGGACACTGAAGCTTTCTTT | CASSDPGTGDTEAFF | TRBV9 | - | TRBD1 | 15 | TRBJ1-1
TGTGCCAGCAGCGAAGGGGGGGGGAGCTCCTACGAGCAGTACTTC | CASSEGGGSSYEQYF | TRBV5-6 | - | - | 15 | TRBJ2-7
TGTGCCAGCAGTTACTCGCGACAGGGTAATGAGCCCCAGCATTTT | CASSYSRQGNEPQHF | TRBV6-9 | - | TRBD1 | 15 | TRBJ1-5
TGTGCCAGCAGTTACTCGCCTAGCGGGGGACGCAATGAGCAGTTCTTC | CASSYSPSGGRNEQFF | TRBV6-5 | - | TRBD2 | 16 | TRBJ2-1
TGCGCCAGCAGCTTTGATAAGACCACAGATACGCAGTATTTT | CASSFDKTTDTQYF | TRBV5-1 | - | - | 14 | TRBJ2-3
TGTGCCAGCAGTCCCGGACAGGCCCAAAACATTCAGTACTTC | CASSPGQAQNIQYF | TRBV6-5 | - | TRBD1 | 14 | TRBJ2-4